The 18 T cell receptor beta chains listed next were all sequenced from one sample in a study of blood T cell repertoires in COVID-19. Assay: immunoSEQ multiplex PCR; the TCRdb copy retains only in-frame clones and omits some. The data show 250,000 to 300,000 clones, about nine tenths seen once. Sequencing was done on a sample of PBMCs or T cells enriched from blood (not recorded which). These receptors all come from a woman aged 40 to 49 who had recovered from COVID-19.

This chain links TRBV5-4 with TRBJ1-2; 7 bases fit TRBD1. Germline V CDR1 and CDR2: SGHNT, YYREEE (reference sequence). This CDR3 is built from 18 residues. Trimming at V came to 1 base and at J to 4 bases, leaving 16 bases not matched to a gene. The chain's CDR3 is CASSLSPPKQGRIYGYTF. Here the CDR3 DNA reads TGTGCCAGCAGCTTGTCGCCTCCAAAACAGGGGCGAATCTATGGCTACACCTTC. The whole variable domain, remainder taken from reference TRBV5-4 and TRBJ1-2, is ETGVTQSPTHLIKTRGQQVTLRCSSQSGHNTVSWYQQALGQGPQFIFQYYREEENGRGNFPPRFSGLQFPNYSSELNVNALELDDSALYLCASSLSPPKQGRIYGYTFGSGTRLTVV.

The chain combines TRBV29-1 with TRBJ1-1; D might be TRBD1 (6 bases). Germline CDR1 is SQVTM and CDR2 is ANQGSEA. The V end lost 5 bases, the J end lost 1 base, and 11 bases lay between the germline ends. CDR3 length equals 13 residues. The CDR3 loop reads CSVLRDKNTEAFF. The CDR3 DNA reads TGCAGCGTTTTGAGGGACAAGAACACTGAAGCTTTCTTT.

The chain combines TRBV30 with TRBJ2-1; 11 nucleotides line up with TRBD2. This CDR3 comprises 20 residues. CDR1 is GTSNPN and CDR2 is SVGIG in the germline V gene (reference sequence). J lost 2 bases, V lost 3 bases, and 18 bases had no gene match. The CDR3, as DNA: TGTGCCTGGAGACAACGGGGCGGACTAGCGGGCCTGGGCGCCTACAATGAGCAGTTCTTC. Its translation is CAWRQRGGLAGLGAYNEQFF.

V is TRBV7-3 and J is TRBJ2-2; D perhaps matches TRBD1 (6 bases). The CDR3 totals 14 residues. Germline loops: CDR1 SGHTA, CDR2 FQGTGA. V was clipped by 5 bases and J by 8 bases, with 15 bases between them. CDR3 DNA: TGTGCCAGCAGCACCGGGACACCCTCTGGGGAGCTGTTTTTT. Encoded protein: CASSTGTPSGELFF.

V gene TRBV25-1 combines with J gene TRBJ1-2; D might be TRBD1 (5 bases). Trimming removed 6 bases from V and 8 bases from J, with 10 bases in between. The CDR3 length is 11 residues. The germline V gene has CDR1 MGHDK and CDR2 SYGVNS. CDR3 nucleotide sequence: TGTGCCAGCAGCCTAGGGGTCGGCTACACCTTC. Its translation: CASSLGVGYTF.

This chain connects TRBV6-6 to TRBJ1-2; D gene unclear. Per germline, CDR1 MNHNY and CDR2 SVGAGI (reference sequence). Deletions cut 8 bases from V and 6 bases from J, with 16 bases between. The CDR3 runs to 13 residues. CDR3 loop: CASRYQAGDGYTF. The CDR3 bases are TGTGCCAGCCGGTACCAAGCCGGGGATGGCTACACCTTC.

The J gene is TRBJ1-1, the V gene TRBV3-1 (or the pseudogene TRBV3-2); 8 nucleotides line up with TRBD1. The CDR3 contains 16 residues. The germline V gene encodes CDR1 LGHDT and CDR2 YNNKEL (reference sequence). V lost 6 bases, J lost 1 base, and 10 bases stayed unmatched. The CDR3 region has the DNA TGTGCCAGCAGTAAGGGACAGGTACATAGGAACACTGAAGCTTTCTTT. The encoded protein is CASSKGQVHRNTEAFF.

In its sample, this clone was seen a few times. This specimen includes other DNA sequences encoding the same CDR3. This chain joins TRBV9 and TRBJ1-2; TRBD1 might be the D (5 bases). CDR1 is SGDLS, CDR2 YYNGEE, per germline. CDR3 length: 13 amino acids. V was shortened by 0 bases and J by 3 bases, with 6 bases between the two germline ends. In DNA, the CDR3 is TGTGCCAGCAGCGTAGGGGGCGACTATGGCTACACCTTC. It yields the protein CASSVGGDYGYTF.

This clone was recorded only once. The CDR3 DNA reads TGCGCCAGCAGCCTACTAGCGGGGCCGAGCTCCTACAATGAGCAGTTCTTC. The encoded protein is CASSLLAGPSSYNEQFF. The chain uses TRBV4-3 and TRBJ2-1; 10 nucleotides agree with TRBD2. Germline V gives CDR1 LGHNA, CDR2 YSLEER. The CDR3 length is 17 residues. V lost 4 bases, J lost 0 bases, and 6 bases stayed unmatched.

In this sample, this clone turned up once. The chain uses TRBV7-2 and TRBJ1-4; possible D gene TRBD1, 5 bases. CDR3 size: 14 residues. Per germline, CDR1 SGHTA and CDR2 FQGNSA. V shed 5 bases and J shed 5 bases, with 12 bases lying between them. CDR3 loop: CASSNGGVNEKLFF. In DNA form, the CDR3 reads TGTGCCAGCAGCAATGGGGGGGTAAATGAAAAACTGTTTTTT.

V is TRBV19 and J is TRBJ1-1; D gene ambiguous. The germline gives CDR1 LNHDA, CDR2 SQIVND (reference sequence). The CDR3 is 15 residues long. Trimming stripped 4 bases from V and 5 bases from J, with 17 bases between. CDR3 in amino acids: CASSRKGGRITEAFF. CDR3 in DNA: TGTGCCAGTAGTAGAAAGGGAGGGCGCATTACTGAAGCTTTCTTT.

This sequence joins TRBV5-4 and TRBJ2-4; D possibly corresponds to TRBD2 (6 bases). Germline values: CDR1 SGHNT, CDR2 YYREEE (reference sequence). The CDR3 spans 15 residues. Trimming pared 0 bases from V and 1 base from J, leaving 8 bases between. DNA for the CDR3: TGTGCCAGCAGCTTGGAGGAGGGGGCCAAAAACATTCAGTACTTC. It translates to CASSLEEGAKNIQYF.

The V and J genes are TRBV5-4 and TRBJ2-6, with TRBD1 matching 9 bases. Germline CDR1 is SGHNT and CDR2 is YYREEE (reference sequence). With 5 bases clipped from V and 1 base from J, the junction kept 13 bases outside the gene matches. This CDR3 has 19 residues. The CDR3 region has the DNA TGTGCCAGCAGACCAGTCCCGGGACAGGGCCAATCTGGGGCCAACGTCCTGACTTTC. It codes for CASRPVPGQGQSGANVLTF. The whole variable domain, filled in from reference TRBV5-4 and TRBJ2-6, reads ETGVTQSPTHLIKTRGQQVTLRCSSQSGHNTVSWYQQALGQGPQFIFQYYREEENGRGNFPPRFSGLQFPNYSSELNVNALELDDSALYLCASRPVPGQGQSGANVLTFGAGSRLTVL.

V and J are TRBV19 and TRBJ1-2, with unresolved D. From germline, CDR1 is LNHDA and CDR2 SQIVND (reference sequence). V lost 3 bases, J lost 4 bases, and 12 bases lay in between. The CDR3 totals 14 residues. The CDR3 loop is CASSISWSPYGYTF. CDR3 coding DNA: TGTGCCAGTAGTATCTCGTGGAGCCCCTATGGCTACACCTTC.

This clone has just one count. The rearrangement links TRBV7-3 to TRBJ1-6; tentative D call: TRBD1 (5 bases). V was pared by 1 base and J by 4 bases, with 17 bases between. From germline, CDR1 is SGHTA and CDR2 FQGTGA. The CDR3 sequence is 18 residues long. CDR3: CASSLNAQTGGYNSPLHF. The DNA of the CDR3 is TGTGCCAGCAGCTTAAACGCCCAGACCGGGGGGTATAATTCACCCCTCCACTTT.

V and J are TRBV5-4 and TRBJ1-2; D call uncertain. The germline gives CDR1 SGHNT, CDR2 YYREEE (reference sequence). CDR3 length: 15 amino acids. Trimming cost V 4 bases and J 0 bases, with 13 bases left between them. The CDR3 region has the DNA TGTGCCAGCAGCCGCCTCAGCGTAGCTAACTATGGCTACACCTTC. Its translation is CASSRLSVANYGYTF.

The J gene is TRBJ1-1, the V gene TRBV2, with D possibly TRBD1 on 6 matching bases. The CDR3 loop spans 15 amino acids. V gave up 6 bases and J gave up 1 base, with 15 bases separating them. Per germline, CDR1 SNHLY and CDR2 FYNNEI. The CDR3 nucleotides read TGTGCCAGCAGGACCCCCGGCAGGGGGAACACTGAAGCTTTCTTT. Residues: CASRTPGRGNTEAFF.

The V gene is TRBV15, the J gene TRBJ2-6; a weak D match, TRBD1 (5 bases). V was cut by 1 base and J by 2 bases, with 9 bases left in between. The CDR3 runs to 16 residues. The germline CDR1 and CDR2 sequences are LNHNV and YYDKDF (reference sequence). The CDR3 protein is CATSRGQGAGANVLTF. The CDR3 coding sequence is TGTGCCACCAGCAGAGGGCAGGGTGCTGGGGCCAACGTCCTGACTTTC.